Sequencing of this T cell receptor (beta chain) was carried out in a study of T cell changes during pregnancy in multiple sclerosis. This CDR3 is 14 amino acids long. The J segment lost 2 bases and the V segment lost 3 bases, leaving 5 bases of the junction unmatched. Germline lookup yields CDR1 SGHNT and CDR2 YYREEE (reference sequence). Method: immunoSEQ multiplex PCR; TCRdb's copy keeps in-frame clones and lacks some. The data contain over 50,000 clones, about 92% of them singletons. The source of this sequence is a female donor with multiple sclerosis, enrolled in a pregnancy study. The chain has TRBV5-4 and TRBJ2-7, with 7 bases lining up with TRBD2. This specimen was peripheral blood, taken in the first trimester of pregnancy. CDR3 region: CASSSSGGAYEQYF. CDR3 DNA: TGTGCCAGCAGCTCTAGCGGAGGAGCCTACGAGCAGTACTTC.